What follows are 28 T cell receptor beta chains derived from one specimen sequenced in a study of blood T cell repertoires in COVID-19. Using immunoSEQ multiplex PCR, the repertoire was profiled, and TCRdb retains in-frame clones only, with some absent. The sample holds fewer than 200,000 clones, around 85% seen once. The sequenced sample consisted of peripheral blood. These receptors were obtained from a human donor with acute or convalescent COVID-19. The donor label of this sample is uncertain.

The chain has TRBV23-1 and TRBJ2-1; 10 bases are a match to TRBD2. TRBV23-1 has ORF status, its function being uncertain. With 3 bases clipped from V and 5 bases from J, the junction kept 1 base outside the gene matches. CDR3 length: 14 residues. The DNA of the CDR3 is TGCGCCAGCAGTCATAGCGGGGGGAACAATGAGCAGTTCTTC. Its protein product is CASSHSGGNNEQFF.

The chain couples TRBV6-1 to TRBJ1-1, with D unresolved. This CDR3 comprises 14 residues. The V gene's germline CDR1 is MNHNS and CDR2 SASEGT. With 0 bases removed from V and 4 bases from J, the gap between germline ends came to 9 bases. The CDR3 coding sequence is TGTGCCAGCAGTGAAGCGTACGAGGTCACTGAAGCTTTCTTT. Protein sequence: CASSEAYEVTEAFF.

V is TRBV13 and J is TRBJ1-1; weak D call: TRBD1 (6 bases). The germline CDR1 and CDR2 sequences are PRHDT and FYEKMQ (reference sequence). Trimming cost V 8 bases and J 0 bases, with 16 bases left between them. The CDR3 is 15 residues long. The CDR3 loop reads CASLGAGVLNTEAFF. In nucleotides, the CDR3 is TGTGCCAGCCTTGGGGCAGGGGTATTGAACACTGAAGCTTTCTTT.

Only one count was recorded for this clone. The chain combines TRBV7-3 with TRBJ2-4; D perhaps matches TRBD1 (6 bases). CDR3 length equals 14 residues. Per the germline V gene, CDR1 is SGHTA and CDR2 is FQGTGA. V was clipped by 5 bases and J by 10 bases, with 18 bases between them. CDR3: CASSPGTSAGIQYF. The CDR3 DNA reads as TGTGCCAGCAGCCCCGGGACATCCGCTGGTATTCAGTACTTC.

The rearrangement links TRBV28 to TRBJ1-2; the match to TRBD1 covers 7 bases. Per the germline V gene, CDR1 is MDHEN and CDR2 is SYDVKM. The V segment lost 6 bases and the J segment 7 bases; nucleotides outside the gene matches: 20. CDR3 size: 17 residues. CDR3 residues: CASSQGQAQQRRGGYTF. The CDR3 coding sequence is TGTGCCAGCAGCCAAGGACAGGCCCAACAGAGACGGGGTGGCTACACCTTC.

J is TRBJ2-7 and V is TRBV5-4; D may be TRBD2 (6 bases). V was trimmed by 3 bases and J by 0 bases, leaving 10 bases between them. There are 14 residues in the CDR3. Germline-derived CDR1 and CDR2 are SGHNT and YYREEE (reference sequence). The chain's CDR3 is CASSWWGVSYEQYF. The CDR3 region has the DNA TGTGCCAGCAGCTGGTGGGGGGTCTCCTACGAGCAGTACTTC.

The table lists this clone with a count of one. V usage is TRBV7-2 and J usage is TRBJ1-3, with D perhaps TRBD1 (5 bases). The germline V gene encodes CDR1 SGHTA and CDR2 FQGNSA. Trimming took 5 bases from V and 3 from J, leaving 14 bases between them. This CDR3 has 15 amino acids. The CDR3 region is CASSLTRVFGNTIYF. For the CDR3, the DNA is TGTGCCAGCAGCCTAACCAGGGTCTTTGGAAACACCATATATTTT. The variable domain in full, completed from reference TRBV7-2 and TRBJ1-3, reads GAGVSQSPSNKVTEKGKDVELRCDPISGHTALYWYRQSLGQGLEFLIYFQGNSAPDKSGLPSDRFSAERTGGSVSTLTIQRTQQEDSAVYLCASSLTRVFGNTIYFGEGSWLTVV.

This chain uses TRBV9 with TRBJ2-3; TRBD1 is a possible D gene (7 bases). The CDR3 is made up of 17 amino acids. Per germline, CDR1 SGDLS and CDR2 YYNGEE. V lost 1 base to trimming and J lost 6 bases, with 21 bases between them. CDR3 DNA: TGTGCCAGCAGCGTATCGGTGGGGGGACAGATTGGGGATACGCAGTATTTT. It translates to CASSVSVGGQIGDTQYF.

In nucleotides, the CDR3 is TGTGCCTGGGGGGCCCAGGGTAATCAGCCCCAGCATTTT. Translating it yields CAWGAQGNQPQHF. V usage is TRBV30 and J usage is TRBJ1-5; tentatively, D is TRBD1 (5 bases). Germline V gene sequence: CDR1 GTSNPN, CDR2 SVGIG (reference sequence). The CDR3 totals 13 residues. With 5 bases removed from V and 4 bases from J, the gap between germline ends came to 12 bases.

This chain joins TRBV6-5 and TRBJ1-2; D call uncertain. The V end was cut by 2 bases, the J end by 4 bases, with 8 bases between. This CDR3 is 13 amino acids long. Germline assignment: CDR1 MNHEY and CDR2 SVGAGI. CDR3 sequence: CASSYTQVYGYTF. The CDR3 nucleotides read TGTGCCAGCAGTTACACCCAGGTCTATGGCTACACCTTC.

The chain is built from TRBV5-1 and TRBJ1-6; TRBD1 might be the D (6 bases). This CDR3 has 14 residues. CDR1 and CDR2 from the germline V gene are SGHRS and YFSETQ. V lost 4 bases and J lost 7, with 12 bases in between. DNA for the CDR3: TGCGCCAGCAGCGCCCGGGACACAAATTCACCCCTCCACTTT. Protein: CASSARDTNSPLHF.

The J gene is TRBJ2-1, the V gene TRBV7-8; 10 nucleotides line up with TRBD2. V lost 2 bases to trimming and J lost 7 bases; unmatched junction nucleotides: 5. The CDR3 totals 15 residues. In germline, CDR1 is SGHVS, CDR2 FQNEAQ. CDR3 nucleotide sequence: TGTGCCAGCAGCTTAAGCGGGGGGGCGTGGAATGAGCAGTTCTTC. It is translated as CASSLSGGAWNEQFF.

The chain uses TRBV6-5 and TRBJ1-1, with 7 bases fitting TRBD1. CDR1 and CDR2 from the germline V gene are MNHEY and SVGAGI. The CDR3 runs to 13 residues. V was clipped by 6 bases and J by 7 bases; unmatched bases: 8. The CDR3 DNA reads TGTGCCAGCAGGCGGACAGGAAGTTATGAAGCTTTCTTT. Protein product: CASRRTGSYEAFF.

The chain joins TRBV6-2 or TRBV6-3 to TRBJ1-1, with D unclear. Trimming pared 2 bases from V and 5 bases from J, leaving 21 bases between. CDR1 and CDR2 (germline): MNHEY, SVGEGT. The length of the CDR3 is 17 residues. CDR3 bases: TGTGCCAGCAGTTACACCCGTTCCGCTCCGACCAGGACTGAAGCTTTCTTT. Translation gives CASSYTRSAPTRTEAFF.

The chain couples TRBV29-1 to TRBJ2-1; D possibly corresponds to TRBD1 (6 bases). Trimming removed 2 bases from V and 7 bases from J, with 18 bases in between. Germline V lookup: CDR1 SQVTM, CDR2 ANQGSEA. The CDR3 runs 15 residues. The CDR3 sequence: CSVERGSTGGNEQFF. CDR3 bases: TGCAGCGTTGAAAGGGGATCGACAGGTGGTAATGAGCAGTTCTTC.

The CDR3 spells CASSIARGKDGYTF. The CDR3 DNA reads TGTGCCAGTAGTATAGCCAGGGGGAAGGATGGCTACACCTTC. V and J are TRBV19 and TRBJ1-2; 7 bases fit TRBD1. There are 14 residues in the CDR3. Germline loops: CDR1 LNHDA, CDR2 SQIVND (reference sequence). Unmatched junction bases numbered 5, after V lost 1 base and J lost 6 bases.

The J gene is TRBJ1-1, the V gene TRBV19; D may be TRBD1 (6 bases). The CDR3 has 12 residues. V shed 10 bases and J shed 1 base, with 10 bases lying between them. Germline V lookup: CDR1 LNHDA, CDR2 SQIVND (reference sequence). The CDR3 DNA follows: TGTGCCACCTCGGACAGGAACACTGAAGCTTTCTTT. This encodes CATSDRNTEAFF.

The rearrangement uses TRBV4-3 and TRBJ1-2; D gene uncertain. Trimming shortened V by 0 bases and J by 4 bases, and 9 bases separated the two germline ends. CDR1 and CDR2 (germline): LGHNA, YSLEER. The length of the CDR3 is 14 residues. CDR3: CASSQDLSSYGYTF. In DNA, the CDR3 is TGCGCCAGCAGCCAAGATCTTAGCAGCTATGGCTACACCTTC.

This clone showed up just a few times. The genes are TRBV28 and TRBJ1-4; D is perhaps TRBD1 (5 bases). V dropped 3 bases and J dropped 1 base, with 6 bases sitting between them. This CDR3 region has 14 residues. Germline V gives CDR1 MDHEN, CDR2 SYDVKM. The CDR3 nucleotides are TGTGCCAGCAGTTTTCAGGGAACTAATGAAAAACTGTTTTTT. Its protein product is CASSFQGTNEKLFF.

This clone was seen a few times. This sequence joins TRBV6-5 and TRBJ1-2; 9 nucleotides agree with TRBD1. The CDR3 has 14 amino acids. Germline loops: CDR1 MNHEY, CDR2 SVGAGI. The V gene end was trimmed by 6 bases and the J gene end by 8 bases; junction bases not matched to a gene: 10. CDR3: CASSKIYRGQGYTF. CDR3 bases: TGTGCCAGCAGCAAGATTTACAGGGGGCAAGGCTACACCTTC.

V is TRBV2 and J is TRBJ1-2, with 10 bases matching TRBD1. The CDR3 contains 14 residues. V was clipped by 6 bases and J by 7 bases; unmatched bases: 8. CDR1 is SNHLY and CDR2 is FYNNEI in the germline V gene. The CDR3, as DNA: TGTGCCAGCAGATCCGGGGGGGACAGGGGTGGCTACACCTTC. Its protein is CASRSGGDRGGYTF.

The rearrangement links TRBV5-6 to TRBJ2-2; 7 bases agree with TRBD1. The CDR3 loop spans 13 amino acids. CDR1 and CDR2 (germline): SGHDT, YYEEEE. With V trimmed by 4 bases and J by 4 bases, 1 base remained unmatched. CDR3 nucleotides: TGTGCCAGCAGCCGGGACAGCACCGGGGAGCTGTTTTTT. Amino acids: CASSRDSTGELFF.

This clone was found once. V and J are TRBV7-9 and TRBJ1-4, with D possibly TRBD1 on 5 matching bases. Per germline, CDR1 SEHNR and CDR2 FQNEAQ (reference sequence). V lost 3 bases and J lost 7, with 15 bases in between. The CDR3 spans 15 residues. Here the CDR3 DNA reads TGTGCCAGCAGCTTCTACGCCGGGACTGGTGAAAAACTGTTTTTT. It translates to CASSFYAGTGEKLFF.

The chain recombines TRBV30 with TRBJ1-2; D gene unclear. The V gene's germline CDR1 is GTSNPN and CDR2 SVGIG (reference sequence). The CDR3 extends over 12 amino acids. V was shortened by 0 bases and J by 5 bases, with 7 bases between the two germline ends. The CDR3 loop is CAWSVQFYGYTF. The CDR3 DNA reads TGTGCCTGGAGTGTACAGTTTTATGGCTACACCTTC.

This clone was counted a few times. This sequence joins TRBV30 and TRBJ1-5; no clear D gene. The V end lost 2 bases, the J end lost 4 bases, and 9 bases lay between the germline ends. Germline CDR1 reads GTSNPN; CDR2 reads SVGIG (reference sequence). This CDR3 spans 13 amino acids. The CDR3 DNA reads as TGTGCCTGGAGTATGGAGGGAAATCAGCCCCAGCATTTT. It specifies CAWSMEGNQPQHF.

This chain links TRBV5-1 with TRBJ2-2; 16 bases line up with TRBD2. The length of the CDR3 is 19 residues. Germline-derived CDR1 and CDR2 are SGHRS and YFSETQ. The junction had 10 bases not matched to a gene; V was cut back by 4 bases and J by 4 bases. The CDR3 here is CASSRGTSGGAIGTGELFF. The DNA of the CDR3 is TGCGCCAGCAGCCGAGGGACTAGCGGGGGGGCCATCGGCACCGGGGAGCTGTTTTTT.

The rearrangement links TRBV27 to TRBJ1-5; 9 bases fit TRBD1. This CDR3 spans 16 amino acids. Germline trimming cut 2 bases from V and 6 bases from J; bases unmatched to any gene: 8. Germline CDR1 is MNHEY and CDR2 is SMNVEV (reference sequence). CDR3 loop: CASSLLGQGRTQPQHF. DNA of the CDR3: TGTGCCAGCAGTTTACTCGGACAGGGGAGAACTCAGCCCCAGCATTTT.

Remarks on this clone: At the DNA level, this CDR3 is encoded by other sequences in the same sample as well. The V and J genes are TRBV10-2 and TRBJ1-5; possible D gene TRBD1, 6 bases. The V and J ends lost 3 bases and 3 bases respectively, with 9 bases between them. Germline CDR1 WSHSY, CDR2 SAAADI. The CDR3 is 14 residues long. The CDR3 DNA sequence: TGCGCCAGCAGTGATAGGGGGTCCAATCAGCCCCAGCATTTT. As protein: CASSDRGSNQPQHF.